This T cell receptor (beta chain) derives from a study of blood T cell repertoires in COVID-19. For the study at large: PBMCs, B-cell-depleted T cells, or T cells provided the cDNA or gDNA that made up the material.

CDR3 length: 14 residues. Germline V gene data show CDR1 as LNHDA and CDR2 as SQIVND (reference sequence). V dropped 0 bases and J dropped 5 bases, with 7 bases sitting between them. Seattle researchers signed up patients amid active infection and tracked them longitudinally. Some clones are missing from TCRdb's copy, which holds only in-frame ones; the method was immunoSEQ multiplex PCR. The data show about 240,000 clones, roughly 81% seen once. This TCR was recovered from a woman older than 75 with COVID-19, enrolled during active disease. This rearrangement joins TRBV19 to TRBJ2-2; D may be TRBD2 (6 bases). Sequencing was performed on peripheral blood. The CDR3 DNA reads TGTGCCAGTAGTATAGACCGGGGGACCGGGGAGCTGTTTTTT. Translated, it gives CASSIDRGTGELFF.